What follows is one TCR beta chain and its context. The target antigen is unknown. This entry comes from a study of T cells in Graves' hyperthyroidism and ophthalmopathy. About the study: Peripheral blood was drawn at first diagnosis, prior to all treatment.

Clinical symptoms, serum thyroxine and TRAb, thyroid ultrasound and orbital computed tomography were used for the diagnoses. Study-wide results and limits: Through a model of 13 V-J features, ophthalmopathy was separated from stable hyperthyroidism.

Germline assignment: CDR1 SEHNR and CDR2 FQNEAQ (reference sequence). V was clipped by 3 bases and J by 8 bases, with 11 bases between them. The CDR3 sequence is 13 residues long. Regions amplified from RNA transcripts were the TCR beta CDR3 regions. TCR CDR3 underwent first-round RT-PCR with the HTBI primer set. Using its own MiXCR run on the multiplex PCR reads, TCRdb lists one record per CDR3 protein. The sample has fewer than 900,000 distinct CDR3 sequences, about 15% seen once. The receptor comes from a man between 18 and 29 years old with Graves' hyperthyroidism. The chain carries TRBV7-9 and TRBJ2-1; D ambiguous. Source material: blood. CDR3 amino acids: CASSFEPGDEQFF. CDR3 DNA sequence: TGTGCCAGCAGCTTTGAGCCTGGGGATGAGCAGTTCTTC.